This TCR beta chain was recovered during a study of blood T cell repertoires in COVID-19. Study summary: The origin of the acute and convalescent COVID-19 samples was the United States, Italy and Spain. From T cells, B-cell-depleted T cells, or PBMCs came the material, which was cDNA or gDNA.

Clones were read by immunoSEQ multiplex PCR, and TCRdb kept only the in-frame ones, dropping some. The table records about 370,000 clones, 80% to 90% of them present only once. Germline lookup yields CDR1 MNHNY and CDR2 SVGAGI (reference sequence). V was shortened by 5 bases and J by 9 bases, with 29 bases between the two germline ends. There are 18 residues in the CDR3. Followed over time, Seattle patients had been enrolled while infection was active. The chain carries TRBV6-6 and TRBJ2-1; D might be TRBD2 (5 bases). Sequenced material: peripheral blood. The TCR was taken from a woman in her 30s with COVID-19, enrolled during active disease. The CDR3 coding sequence is TGTGCCAGCAGTCGCCACCAACCCCCGGGGTCACCTGTGGGTGAGCAGTTCTTC. Translation: CASSRHQPPGSPVGEQFF.